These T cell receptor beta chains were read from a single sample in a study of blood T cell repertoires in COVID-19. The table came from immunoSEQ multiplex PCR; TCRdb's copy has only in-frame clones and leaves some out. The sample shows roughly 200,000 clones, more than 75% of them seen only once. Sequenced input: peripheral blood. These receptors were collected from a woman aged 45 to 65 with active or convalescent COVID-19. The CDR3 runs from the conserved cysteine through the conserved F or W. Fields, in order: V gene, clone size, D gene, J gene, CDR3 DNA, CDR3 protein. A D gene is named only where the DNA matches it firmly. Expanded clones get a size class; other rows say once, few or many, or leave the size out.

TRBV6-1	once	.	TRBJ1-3	TGTGCCAGCAGTGAAGTTCAGGCAGTTTTTTCCTCTGGAAACACCATATATTTT	CASSEVQAVFSSGNTIYF
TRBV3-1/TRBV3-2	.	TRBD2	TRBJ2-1	TGTGCCAGCAGCCCTCTCCTAGCGGGAGTGAACAATGAGCAGTTCTTC	CASSPLLAGVNNEQFF
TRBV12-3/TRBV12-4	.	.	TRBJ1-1	TGTGCCAGCAGGCGAGGGGGGAACACTGAAGCTTTCTTT	CASRRGGNTEAFF
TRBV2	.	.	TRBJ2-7	TGTGCCAGCAGTGAAACAGCAAACAATCTATACGAGCAGTACTTC	CASSETANNLYEQYF
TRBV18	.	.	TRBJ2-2	TGTGCCAGCTCACCAGTCGGCAGGCCTACCGCGAACACCGGGGAGCTGTTTTTT	CASSPVGRPTANTGELFF
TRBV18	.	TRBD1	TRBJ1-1	TGTGCCAGCTCCCCGATACAGGGGGCCTACACTGAAGCTTTCTTT	CASSPIQGAYTEAFF
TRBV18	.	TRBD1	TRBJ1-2	TGTGCCAGCTCACCAGACTCCAGGACAGGCTGGGGCTACACCTTC	CASSPDSRTGWGYTF
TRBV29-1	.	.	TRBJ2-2	TGCAGCGTTGAAGATGCTCGGGGTTATACCGGGGAGCTGTTTTTT	CSVEDARGYTGELFF
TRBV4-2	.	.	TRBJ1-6	TGTGCCAGCAGCCAAGTTGGAGGGGATAATTCACCCCTCCACTTT	CASSQVGGDNSPLHF
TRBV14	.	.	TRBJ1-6	TGTGCCAGCAGCCTGTCGGGGGGCGCCGGGGATTCACCCCTCCACTTT	CASSLSGGAGDSPLHF
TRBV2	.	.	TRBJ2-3	TGTGCCAGCAGCGCCGACAGGACGACAGATACGCAGTATTTT	CASSADRTTDTQYF
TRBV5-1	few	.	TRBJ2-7	TGCGCCAGCAGCACCCTGGACAAGTACTACGAGCAGTACTTC	CASSTLDKYYEQYF
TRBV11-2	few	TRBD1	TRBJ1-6	TGTGCCAGCAGCTTTCTACAGGGGGCCTCACCCCTCCACTTT	CASSFLQGASPLHF
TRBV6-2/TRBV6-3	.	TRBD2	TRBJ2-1	TGTGCCAGCAGTTACGAACCGGGAGGGTTATCCTACAATGAGCAGTTCTTC	CASSYEPGGLSYNEQFF
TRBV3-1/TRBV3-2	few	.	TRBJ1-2	TGTGCCAGCAGCCAAGTTACCGGGACACCGGTCTACACCTTC	CASSQVTGTPVYTF
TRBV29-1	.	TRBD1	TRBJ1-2	TGCAGCGTTTGGGAAGCCCGGGACAGGGTCTATGGCTACACCTTC	CSVWEARDRVYGYTF
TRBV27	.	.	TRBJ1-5	TGTGCCAGCAGCATTCAGGGGAACAATCAGCCCCAGCATTTT	CASSIQGNNQPQHF
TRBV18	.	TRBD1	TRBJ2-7	TGTGCCAGCTCACCACTCGAGGGGGCTGGGGAGCAGTACTTC	CASSPLEGAGEQYF
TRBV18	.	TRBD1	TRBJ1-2	TGTGCGGGACAGGGGGATTATGGCTACACCTTC	CAGQGDYGYTF
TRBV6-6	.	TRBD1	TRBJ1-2	TGTGCCAGCAGTTACTCTGGCAGGGGGAATGGCTACACCTTC	CASSYSGRGNGYTF
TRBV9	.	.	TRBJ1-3	TGTGCCAGCAGCGTAGTGGGCAGCCTCTCTGGAAACACCATATATTTT	CASSVVGSLSGNTIYF
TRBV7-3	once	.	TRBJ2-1	TGTGCCAGCAGCTCCACAGCGGGCAATGAGCAGTTCTTC	CASSSTAGNEQFF
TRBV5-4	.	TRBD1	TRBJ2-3	TGTGCCAGCAGCTTGGTCCCTACAGGGGACGGCACAGATACGCAGTATTTT	CASSLVPTGDGTDTQYF
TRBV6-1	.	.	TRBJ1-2	TGTGCCAGCAGTGAACAGGACGGGAGCTATGGCTACACCTTC	CASSEQDGSYGYTF
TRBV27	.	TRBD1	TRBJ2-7	TGTGCCAGCAGTTTATCCGGGACAGGTTACGAGCAGTACTTC	CASSLSGTGYEQYF
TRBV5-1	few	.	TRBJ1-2	TGCGCCAGCAGCTCGGGGGTGACTAACTATGGCTACACCTTC	CASSSGVTNYGYTF
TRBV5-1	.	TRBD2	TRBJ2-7	TGCGCCAGCAGCTTGGAGGGACTAGCGGCCTACGAGCAGTACTTC	CASSLEGLAAYEQYF
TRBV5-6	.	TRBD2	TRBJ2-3	TGTGCCAGCAGCGGGGACTATACAGATACGCAGTATTTT	CASSGDYTDTQYF
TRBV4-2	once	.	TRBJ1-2	TGTGCCAGCAGCCAGCCTACGGGGGGCCTCTATGGCTACACCTTC	CASSQPTGGLYGYTF
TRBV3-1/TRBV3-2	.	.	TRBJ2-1	TGTGCCAGCAGCCAAGTTTACAGGCCCCACACCAATGAGCAGTTCTTC	CASSQVYRPHTNEQFF
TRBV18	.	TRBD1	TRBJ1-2	TGTGCCAGCTCATTATCCCGGGACAGGGAAGGCGATGGCTACACCTTC	CASSLSRDREGDGYTF